This section outlines one T cell receptor (beta chain) sequence together with its context. A J-beta primer mix and a sample-barcoded 5' primer were used in a second PCR of about 7 to 12 cycles. TCRdb analysed the 5' RACE reads with MiXCR anew, one entry per CDR3 protein. The sample yields more than 600,000 distinct CDR3 sequences, 25% seen once. The entry originates in a study of blood T cells in healthy people across ages. With 3 bases removed from V and 0 bases from J, the gap between germline ends came to 9 bases. CDR1 is DFQATT, CDR2 SNEGSKA, per germline (reference sequence). This CDR3 is built from 15 residues. These data also featured in a second study, about T cells of mothers and their children.

The TCR was taken from a boy aged 5 to 17 in good health. The chain joins TRBV20-1 to TRBJ2-6, with D perhaps TRBD2 (5 bases). The sequenced sample was blood. The DNA of the CDR3 is TGCAGTGCTAGTGTTCGGGGCTCTGGGGCCAACGTCCTGACTTTC. As protein: CSASVRGSGANVLTF.